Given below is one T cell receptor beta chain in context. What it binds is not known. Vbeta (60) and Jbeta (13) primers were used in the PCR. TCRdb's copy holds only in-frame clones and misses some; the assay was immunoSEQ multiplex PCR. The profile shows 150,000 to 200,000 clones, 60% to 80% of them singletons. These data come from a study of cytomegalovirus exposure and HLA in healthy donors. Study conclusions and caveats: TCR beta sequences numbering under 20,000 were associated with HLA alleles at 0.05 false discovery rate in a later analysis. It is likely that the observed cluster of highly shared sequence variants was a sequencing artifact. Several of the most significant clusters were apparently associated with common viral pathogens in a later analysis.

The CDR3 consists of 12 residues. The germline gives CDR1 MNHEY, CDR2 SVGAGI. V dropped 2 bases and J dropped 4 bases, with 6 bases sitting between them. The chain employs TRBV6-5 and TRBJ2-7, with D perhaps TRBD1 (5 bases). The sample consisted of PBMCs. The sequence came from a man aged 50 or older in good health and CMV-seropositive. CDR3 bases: TGTGCCAGCAGTTACGCAGGGTACGAGCAGTACGTC. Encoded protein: CASSYAGYEQYV.